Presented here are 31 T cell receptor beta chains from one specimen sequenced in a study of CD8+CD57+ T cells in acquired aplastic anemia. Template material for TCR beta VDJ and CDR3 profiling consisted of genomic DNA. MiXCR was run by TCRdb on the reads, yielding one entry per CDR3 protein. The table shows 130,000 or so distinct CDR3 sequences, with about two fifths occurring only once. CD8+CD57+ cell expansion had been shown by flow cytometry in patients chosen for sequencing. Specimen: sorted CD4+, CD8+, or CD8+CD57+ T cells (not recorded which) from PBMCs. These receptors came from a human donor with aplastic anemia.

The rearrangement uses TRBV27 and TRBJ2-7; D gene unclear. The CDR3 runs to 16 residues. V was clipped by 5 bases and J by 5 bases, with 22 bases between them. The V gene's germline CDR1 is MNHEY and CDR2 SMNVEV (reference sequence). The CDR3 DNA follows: TGTGCCAGCAGTATAATACCGGTGGACCTGGGGAACGAGCAGTACTTC. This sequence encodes CASSIIPVDLGNEQYF.

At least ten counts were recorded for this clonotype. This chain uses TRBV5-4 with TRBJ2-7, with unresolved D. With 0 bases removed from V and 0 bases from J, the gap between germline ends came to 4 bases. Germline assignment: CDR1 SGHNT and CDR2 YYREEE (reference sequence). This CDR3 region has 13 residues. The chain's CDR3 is CASSLVTSYEQYF. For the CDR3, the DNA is TGTGCCAGCAGCTTGGTGACCTCCTACGAGCAGTACTTC.

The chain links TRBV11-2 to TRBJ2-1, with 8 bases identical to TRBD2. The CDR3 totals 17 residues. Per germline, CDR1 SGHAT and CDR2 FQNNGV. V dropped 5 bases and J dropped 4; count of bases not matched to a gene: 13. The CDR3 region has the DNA TGTGCCAGCAGCCCTAGCCGGGGGGGGTGGGTTTACAATGAGCAGTTCTTC. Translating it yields CASSPSRGGWVYNEQFF. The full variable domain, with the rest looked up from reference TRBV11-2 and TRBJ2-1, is EAGVAQSPRYKIIEKRQSVAFWCNPISGHATLYWYQQILGQGPKLLIQFQNNGVVDDSQLPKDRFSAERLKGVDSTLKIQPAKLEDSAVYLCASSPSRGGWVYNEQFFGPGTRLTVL.

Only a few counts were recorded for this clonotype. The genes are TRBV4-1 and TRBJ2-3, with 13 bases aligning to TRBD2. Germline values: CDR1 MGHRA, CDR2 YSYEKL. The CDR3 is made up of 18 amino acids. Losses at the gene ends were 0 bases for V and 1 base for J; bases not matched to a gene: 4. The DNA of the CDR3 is TGCGCCAGCAGCCAAGAAGGTGGGACTAGCGGGGGCACAGATACGCAGTATTTT. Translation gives CASSQEGGTSGGTDTQYF.

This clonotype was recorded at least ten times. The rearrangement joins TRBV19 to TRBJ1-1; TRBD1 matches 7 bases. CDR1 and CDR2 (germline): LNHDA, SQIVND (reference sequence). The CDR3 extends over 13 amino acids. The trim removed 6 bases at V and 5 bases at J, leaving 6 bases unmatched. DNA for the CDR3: TGTGCCAGTAGAGTCAGGGGGGATACTGAAGCTTTCTTT. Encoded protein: CASRVRGDTEAFF.

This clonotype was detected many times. The CDR3 spells CASSIVGQGGSPLHF. The CDR3 DNA sequence: TGTGCCAGTAGTATAGTAGGACAGGGTGGCTCACCCCTCCACTTT. This chain uses TRBV19 with TRBJ1-6; 8 bases are a match to TRBD1. The CDR3 runs to 15 residues. With V trimmed by 1 base and J by 10 bases, 6 bases remained unmatched. CDR1 and CDR2 (germline): LNHDA, SQIVND (reference sequence).

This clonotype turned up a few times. CDR3 nucleotide sequence: TGTGCCACCAGCAGGGGGCGGGGCGTAAACTATGGCTACACCTTC. Translating gives CATSRGRGVNYGYTF. The chain couples TRBV15 to TRBJ1-2; possible D gene TRBD1, 5 bases. Trimming removed 3 bases from V and 2 bases from J, with 13 bases in between. Germline V gene lookup returns CDR1 LNHNV and CDR2 YYDKDF (reference sequence). This CDR3 region has 15 residues.

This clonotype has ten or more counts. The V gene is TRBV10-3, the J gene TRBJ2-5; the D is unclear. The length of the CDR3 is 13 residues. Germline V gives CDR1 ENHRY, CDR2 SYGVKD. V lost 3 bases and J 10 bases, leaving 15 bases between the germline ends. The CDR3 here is CAISDIRQEDQYF. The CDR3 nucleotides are TGTGCCATCAGTGATATCCGTCAAGAGGACCAGTACTTC.

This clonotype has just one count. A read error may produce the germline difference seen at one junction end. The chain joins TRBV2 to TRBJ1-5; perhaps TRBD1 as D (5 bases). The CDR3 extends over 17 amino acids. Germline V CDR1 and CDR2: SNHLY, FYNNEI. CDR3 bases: TGTGCCGGCAGTGAGTTTGTATCGGTGGGGGTGGCTCAGCCCCAGCATTTT. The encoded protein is CAGSEFVSVGVAQPQHF.

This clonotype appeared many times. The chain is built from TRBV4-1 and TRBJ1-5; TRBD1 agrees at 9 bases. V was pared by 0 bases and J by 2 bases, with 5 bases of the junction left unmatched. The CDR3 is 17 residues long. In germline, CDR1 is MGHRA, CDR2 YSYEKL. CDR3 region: CASSQDGTGKGNQPQHF. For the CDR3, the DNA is TGCGCCAGCAGCCAAGACGGGACAGGGAAAGGCAATCAGCCCCAGCATTTT.

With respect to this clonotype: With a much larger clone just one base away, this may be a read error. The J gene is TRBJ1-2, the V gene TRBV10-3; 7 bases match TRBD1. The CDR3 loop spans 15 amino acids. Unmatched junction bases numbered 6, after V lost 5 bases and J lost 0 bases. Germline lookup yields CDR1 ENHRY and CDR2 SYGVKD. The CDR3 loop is CAISTRDRPNYGYTF. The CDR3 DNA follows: TGTGCCATCAGTACCCGGGACAGACCTAACTATGGCTACACCTTC.

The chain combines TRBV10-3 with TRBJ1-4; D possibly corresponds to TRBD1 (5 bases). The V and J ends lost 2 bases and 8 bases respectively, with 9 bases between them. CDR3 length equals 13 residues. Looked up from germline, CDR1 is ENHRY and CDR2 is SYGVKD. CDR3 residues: CAISEGGREKLFF. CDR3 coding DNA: TGTGCCATCAGTGAGGGGGGAAGAGAAAAACTGTTTTTT.

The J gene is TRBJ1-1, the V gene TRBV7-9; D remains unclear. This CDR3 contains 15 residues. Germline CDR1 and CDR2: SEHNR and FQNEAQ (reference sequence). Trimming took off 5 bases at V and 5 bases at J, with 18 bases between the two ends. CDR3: CASSPEEARKTEAFF. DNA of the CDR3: TGTGCCAGCAGCCCTGAAGAGGCAAGGAAAACTGAAGCTTTCTTT.

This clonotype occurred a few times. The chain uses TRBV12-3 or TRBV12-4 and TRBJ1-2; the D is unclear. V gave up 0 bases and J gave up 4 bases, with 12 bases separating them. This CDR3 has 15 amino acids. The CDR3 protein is CASSLATGMGYGYTF. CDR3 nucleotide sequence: TGTGCCAGCAGTTTAGCGACGGGAATGGGCTATGGCTACACCTTC.

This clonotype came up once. CDR3 protein: CATSRERQGAGKPQHF. DNA of the CDR3: TGTGCCACCAGCAGAGAAAGACAGGGGGCAGGGAAGCCCCAGCATTTT. The V call is TRBV15, the J call TRBJ1-5, with 10 bases that match TRBD1. The germline V gene encodes CDR1 LNHNV and CDR2 YYDKDF (reference sequence). Unmatched junction bases numbered 7, after V lost 0 bases and J lost 8 bases. The CDR3 has 16 residues. The variable domain in full, with the rest retrieved from reference TRBV15 and TRBJ1-5, is DAMVIQNPRYQVTQFGKPVTLSCSQTLNHNVMYWYQQKSSQAPKLLFHYYDKDFNNEADTPDNFQSRRPNTSFCFLDIRSPGLGDTAMYLCATSRERQGAGKPQHFGDGTRLSIL.

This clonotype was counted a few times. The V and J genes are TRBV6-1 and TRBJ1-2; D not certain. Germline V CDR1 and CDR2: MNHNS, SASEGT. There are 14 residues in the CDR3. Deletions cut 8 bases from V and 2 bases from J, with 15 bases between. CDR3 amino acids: CASYSGTRNYGYTF. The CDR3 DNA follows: TGTGCCAGCTACTCAGGCACCAGAAACTATGGCTACACCTTC.

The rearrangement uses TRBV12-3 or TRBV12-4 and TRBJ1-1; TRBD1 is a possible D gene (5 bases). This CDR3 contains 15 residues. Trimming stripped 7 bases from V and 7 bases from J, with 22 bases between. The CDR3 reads CASTPSRAGGGEAFF. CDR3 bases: TGTGCCAGCACCCCAAGCAGGGCCGGGGGGGGTGAAGCTTTCTTT.

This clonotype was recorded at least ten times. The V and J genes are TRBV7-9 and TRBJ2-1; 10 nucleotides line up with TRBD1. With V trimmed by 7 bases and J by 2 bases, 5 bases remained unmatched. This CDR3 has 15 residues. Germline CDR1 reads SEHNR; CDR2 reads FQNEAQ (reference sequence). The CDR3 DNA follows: TGTGCCAGCATAGCCGGGACAGGGGCCTACAATGAGCAGTTCTTC. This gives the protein CASIAGTGAYNEQFF. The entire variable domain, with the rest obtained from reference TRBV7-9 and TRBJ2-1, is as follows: DTGVSQNPRHKITKRGQNVTFRCDPISEHNRLYWYRQTLGQGPEFLTYFQNEAQLEKSRLLSDRFSAERPKGSFSTLEIQRTEQGDSAMYLCASIAGTGAYNEQFFGPGTRLTVL.

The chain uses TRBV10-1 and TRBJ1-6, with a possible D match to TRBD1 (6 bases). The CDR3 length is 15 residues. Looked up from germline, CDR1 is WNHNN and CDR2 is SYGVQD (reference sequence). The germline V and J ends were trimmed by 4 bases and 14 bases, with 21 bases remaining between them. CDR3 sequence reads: CASSGSAGALQSLHF. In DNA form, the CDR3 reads TGCGCCAGCAGTGGGTCGGCAGGGGCCCTTCAGTCCCTCCACTTT.

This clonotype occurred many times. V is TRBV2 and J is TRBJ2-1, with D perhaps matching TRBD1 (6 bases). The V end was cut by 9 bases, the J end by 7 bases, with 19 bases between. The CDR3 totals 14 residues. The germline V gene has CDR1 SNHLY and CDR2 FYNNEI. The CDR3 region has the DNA TGTGCCAGTAAACAGGGAGTTCTGGGGAATGAGCAGTTCTTC. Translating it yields CASKQGVLGNEQFF.

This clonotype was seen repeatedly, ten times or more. The CDR3 spells CASSVGGRGNDEQFF. The CDR3 bases are TGTGCCAGCAGCGTAGGAGGTAGGGGGAACGATGAGCAGTTCTTC. The chain is built from TRBV9 and TRBJ2-1; D might be TRBD1 (6 bases). Deletions cut 0 bases from V and 8 bases from J, with 15 bases between. The CDR3 runs 15 residues. Germline CDR1 is SGDLS and CDR2 is YYNGEE.

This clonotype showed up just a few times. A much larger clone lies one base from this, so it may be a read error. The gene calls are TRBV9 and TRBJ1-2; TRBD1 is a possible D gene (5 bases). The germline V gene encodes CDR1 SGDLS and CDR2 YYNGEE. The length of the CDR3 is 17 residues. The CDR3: CASNVALDKTATNGYTF. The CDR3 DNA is TGTGCCAGCAACGTAGCTTTGGACAAGACCGCAACTAATGGCTACACCTTC.

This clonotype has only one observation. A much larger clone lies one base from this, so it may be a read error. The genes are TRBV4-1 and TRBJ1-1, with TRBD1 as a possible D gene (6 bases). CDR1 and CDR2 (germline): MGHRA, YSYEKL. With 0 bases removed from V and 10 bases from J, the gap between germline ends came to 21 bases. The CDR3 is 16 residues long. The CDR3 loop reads CASSQEVAGALRVAFF. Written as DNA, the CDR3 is TGCGCCAGCAGCCAAGAGGTGGCAGGGGCTCTACGGGTAGCTTTCTTT.

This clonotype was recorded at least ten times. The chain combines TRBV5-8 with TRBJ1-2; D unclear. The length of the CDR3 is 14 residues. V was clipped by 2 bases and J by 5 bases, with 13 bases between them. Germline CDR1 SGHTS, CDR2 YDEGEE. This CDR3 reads CASSFGQPLYGYTF. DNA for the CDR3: TGTGCCAGCAGCTTTGGGCAGCCTCTATATGGCTACACCTTC.

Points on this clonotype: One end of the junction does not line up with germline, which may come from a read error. CDR3: CATSRVGATNEKLSF. The CDR3 DNA follows: TGCGCCACCAGCAGAGTAGGAGCAACTAATGAAAAACTGTCTTTT. V gene TRBV15 combines with J gene TRBJ1-4; no reliable D call. The CDR3 contains 15 residues. Germline V gene sequence: CDR1 LNHNV, CDR2 YYDKDF (reference sequence).

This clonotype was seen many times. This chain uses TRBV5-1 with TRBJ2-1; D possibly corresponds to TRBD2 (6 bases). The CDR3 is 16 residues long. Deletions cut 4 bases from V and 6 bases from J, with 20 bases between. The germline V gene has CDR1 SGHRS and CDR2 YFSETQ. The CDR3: CASSPGRVAVVNEQFF. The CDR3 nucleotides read TGCGCCAGCAGCCCCGGACGGGTAGCGGTTGTCAATGAGCAGTTCTTC.

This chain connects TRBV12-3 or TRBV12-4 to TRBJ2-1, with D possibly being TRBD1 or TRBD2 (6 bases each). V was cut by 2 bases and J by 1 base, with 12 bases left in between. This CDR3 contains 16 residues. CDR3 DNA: TGTGCCAGCAGTTTAATGGGGGGCGCATCCTACAATGAGCAGTTCTTC. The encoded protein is CASSLMGGASYNEQFF.

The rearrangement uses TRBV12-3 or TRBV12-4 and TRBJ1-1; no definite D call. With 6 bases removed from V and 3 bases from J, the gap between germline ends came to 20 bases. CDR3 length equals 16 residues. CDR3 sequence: CASRPIGQSGDTEAFF. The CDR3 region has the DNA TGTGCCAGCAGACCCATTGGGCAATCCGGGGACACTGAAGCTTTCTTT.

In DNA, the CDR3 is TGCAGTGCCCCCAGTAGCGGGGGGGGTTCCTACAATGAGCAGTTCTTC. It codes for CSAPSSGGGSYNEQFF. V and J are TRBV20-1 and TRBJ2-1; TRBD2 matches at 11 bases. V lost 6 bases and J lost 1; bases outside the gene matches: 8. Looked up from germline, CDR1 is DFQATT and CDR2 is SNEGSKA (reference sequence). The CDR3 is 16 residues long.

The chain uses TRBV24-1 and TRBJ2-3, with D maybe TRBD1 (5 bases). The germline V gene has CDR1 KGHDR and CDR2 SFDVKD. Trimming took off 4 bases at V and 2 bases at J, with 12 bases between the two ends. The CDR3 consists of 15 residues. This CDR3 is CATSEKGDPTDTQYF. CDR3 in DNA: TGTGCCACCAGTGAGAAAGGGGATCCCACAGATACGCAGTATTTT.

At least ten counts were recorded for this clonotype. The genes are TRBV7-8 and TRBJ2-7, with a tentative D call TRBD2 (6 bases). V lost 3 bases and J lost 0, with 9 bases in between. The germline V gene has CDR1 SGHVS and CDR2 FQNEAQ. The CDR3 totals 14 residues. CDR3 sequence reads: CASSFGGSSYEQYV. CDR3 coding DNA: TGTGCCAGCAGCTTTGGGGGGAGCTCCTACGAGCAGTACGTC.